A selection of T cell receptor beta chains follows, all from one sample in a study of cytomegalovirus exposure and HLA in healthy donors. TCRdb's copy holds only in-frame clones and misses some; the assay was immunoSEQ multiplex PCR. The sample records roughly 180,000 clones, over 65% being singletons. The sample was PBMCs. Receptor source: a woman between 55 and 75 years old in good health and CMV-seropositive. Both conserved end residues are part of each CDR3.

v_call: TRBV6-1; cdr3_aa: CASSGGLAGIGELFF
v_call: TRBV6-1; cdr3_aa: CASTHLSNQPQHF
v_call: TRBV11-1; cdr3_aa: CASSPTSEETQYF
v_call: TRBV10-3; cdr3_aa: CAISAGLAGGSSYEQYF
v_call: TRBV27; cdr3_aa: CASSLRLAGANEQFF
v_call: TRBV28; cdr3_aa: CASTRGSSGEQYF
v_call: TRBV28; cdr3_aa: CASSPTGGPYSNQPQHF
v_call: TRBV5-4; cdr3_aa: CASSAGTGGTNEKLFF
v_call: TRBV4-2; cdr3_aa: CASSLRVNTEAFF
v_call: TRBV15; cdr3_aa: CATSETGYEQYF
v_call: TRBV2; cdr3_aa: CASRVADQETQYF
v_call: TRBV19; cdr3_aa: CASSIRPGEQPQHF
v_call: TRBV29-1; cdr3_aa: CSVRDGGEKLFF
v_call: TRBV2; cdr3_aa: CASRAIGTASYEQYF
v_call: TRBV30; cdr3_aa: CACGQGPSYEQYF
v_call: TRBV15; cdr3_aa: CATSRDLGRLSNQPQHF
v_call: TRBV25-1; cdr3_aa: CASSEWGQRNTEAFF
v_call: TRBV5-1; cdr3_aa: CASSYRSGGQTQYF
v_call: TRBV11-3; cdr3_aa: CASSPYGGTGNEQFF
v_call: TRBV11-2; cdr3_aa: CASSFSPTGTEAFF
v_call: TRBV5-1; cdr3_aa: CASSIRTGGMNTEAFF
v_call: TRBV5-1; cdr3_aa: CASRGALETQYF
v_call: TRBV7-2; cdr3_aa: CASSPDRPAGGYTF
v_call: TRBV11-2; cdr3_aa: CASSPSYKVTGTEAFF
v_call: TRBV2; cdr3_aa: CASSDGAGGNQPQHF
v_call: TRBV5-1; cdr3_aa: CASRGGPSTDTQYF
v_call: TRBV19; cdr3_aa: CASTRTGVAYEQYF
v_call: TRBV29-1; cdr3_aa: CSVEDRQGIRAEAFF
v_call: TRBV7-9; cdr3_aa: CASRATPPGQGSNTGELFF
v_call: TRBV11-1; cdr3_aa: CASSLGQGSAYGYTF
v_call: TRBV30; cdr3_aa: CAWSAFRGSGNTIYF
v_call: TRBV5-1; cdr3_aa: CASSLALARDTQYF
v_call: TRBV2; cdr3_aa: CASSERGRPNYGYTF
v_call: TRBV2; cdr3_aa: CASSERAQPGEKLFF
v_call: TRBV30; cdr3_aa: CAWSVQPNGNSPLHF
v_call: TRBV6-5; cdr3_aa: CASSPQGTNYGYTF
v_call: TRBV30; cdr3_aa: CAWSVRGAGNTIYF
v_call: TRBV5-1; cdr3_aa: CASSPDSTDTQYF
v_call: TRBV11-2; cdr3_aa: CASSSSTSGAVYEQFF
v_call: TRBV5-1; cdr3_aa: CASSPGTSSYNEQFF
v_call: TRBV30; cdr3_aa: CAYLAGVNTGELFF
v_call: TRBV14; cdr3_aa: CASSQAGGNTGELFF